This T cell receptor (beta chain) stems from a study of T-cell memory formation after mild COVID-19. In regard to this clonotype: Its antigen is currently unknown.

The CDR3 has 19 amino acids. Germline V gene data show CDR1 as MNHEY and CDR2 as SMNVEV (reference sequence). The V segment lost 1 base and the J segment 2 bases; nucleotides outside the gene matches: 14. Study observations and caveats: Mainly CM and EM harbored the contracting CD4+ clones; mainly EMRA harbored the CD8+ ones.

Constant-segment-primed 5'RACE gave TCR alpha and TCR beta cDNA libraries with sample barcodes and UMIs. TCRdb re-called the 5' RACE reads through MiXCR, storing one row per CDR3 protein. The sample consists of under 400,000 distinct CDR3 sequences, under 25% of them appearing once. V usage is TRBV27 and J usage is TRBJ2-7; 10 bases match TRBD2. The TCR comes from an adult woman who had mild COVID-19 (a few samples of this study predate the infection). Cell type and time point are not known. Sequencing was performed on PBMCs or a T cell subset sorted from them (not recorded which). CDR3 bases: TGTGCCAGCAGTTTATTTGGAAGATTGACTAGCGGGCGACCCTACGAGCAGTACTTC. The encoded protein is CASSLFGRLTSGRPYEQYF.